A selection of T cell receptor beta chains follows, all from one sample in a study of regulatory T cells in long-lasting Graves disease. Each CDR3 protein is one row after TCRdb ran MiXCR on the multiplex PCR reads. The profile shows approximately 350,000 distinct CDR3 sequences, 15% to 20% of them singletons. The same sample was also studied in work on T cells in Graves' hyperthyroidism and ophthalmopathy.

Sequencing was performed on peripheral blood mononuclear cells (PBMCs), taken at new diagnosis, from a patient treated with antithyroid drugs. These receptors originate from a woman aged 18 to 35 with Graves disease. Both conserved end residues are part of each CDR3. A D gene is named only where the DNA matches it firmly. Part of the rows lack a size; the others show once, few, many or a class for expanded clones.

V: TRBV19; D: -; J: TRBJ1-1; size: -; DNA: TGTGCCAGCCAATTTATACGGGGGCCCAGCGAGGGAGCTTTCTTT; CDR3: CASQFIRGPSEGAFF
V: TRBV13; D: -; J: TRBJ2-7; size: many; DNA: TGTGCCAGCAGCACCAGGGGTGGGGATACTTCCCCCTACGAGCAGTACTTC; CDR3: CASSTRGGDTSPYEQYF
V: TRBV6-1; D: -; J: TRBJ1-5; size: -; DNA: TGTGCCAGCAGGGGTGGGAATCAGCCCCAGCATTTT; CDR3: CASRGGNQPQHF
V: TRBV9; D: TRBD1; J: TRBJ1-1; size: -; DNA: TGTGCCAGCAGCGTAGCTACCGGGACAGGAGGGACTGAAGCTTTCTTT; CDR3: CASSVATGTGGTEAFF
V: TRBV6-1; D: TRBD2; J: TRBJ2-1; size: few; DNA: TGTGCCAGCAGAGTCGGACTAGTCTCCTACAATGAGCAGTTCTTC; CDR3: CASRVGLVSYNEQFF
V: TRBV20-1; D: TRBD2; J: TRBJ2-3; size: many; DNA: TGCAGTGCTAGAGAGGGGAGGGAGATAGATACGCAGTATTTT; CDR3: CSAREGREIDTQYF
V: TRBV28; D: -; J: TRBJ2-5; size: -; DNA: TGTGCCAGCGGTTACGTTAGCACTGTCAAAGAGACCCAGTACTTC; CDR3: CASGYVSTVKETQYF
V: TRBV20-1; D: -; J: TRBJ1-2; size: -; DNA: TGCAGTGCTAGAGGGGTAGGGCTGGGCTACACCTTC; CDR3: CSARGVGLGYTF
V: TRBV3-1; D: -; J: TRBJ2-7; size: many; DNA: TGTGCCAGCAGCCAAGCGAGTAGCTCAGGATACGAGCAGTACTTC; CDR3: CASSQASSSGYEQYF
V: TRBV7-2; D: -; J: TRBJ1-2; size: many; DNA: TGTGCCAGCAGCCCCAGCGGTTGGGTGCCGGGTGGCTACACCTTC; CDR3: CASSPSGWVPGGYTF
V: TRBV2; D: -; J: TRBJ1-1; size: many; DNA: TGTGCCAGCAGCGGCAGGCTAAAGAACACTGAAGCTTTCTTT; CDR3: CASSGRLKNTEAFF
V: TRBV6-1; D: TRBD1; J: TRBJ2-3; size: few; DNA: TGTGCCAGCAGTGACAGGGGGCTCGGCACAGATACGCAGTATTTT; CDR3: CASSDRGLGTDTQYF
V: TRBV29-1; D: TRBD2; J: TRBJ2-3; size: -; DNA: TGCAGCGTTGAAAGGTCTAGCGGGAGGGCCCTTTGGATGCAGTATTTT; CDR3: CSVERSSGRALWMQYF
V: TRBV3-1; D: -; J: TRBJ2-2; size: many; DNA: TGTGCCAGCAGCCAAGTAACGAACACCGGGGAGCTGTTTTTT; CDR3: CASSQVTNTGELFF
V: TRBV6-1; D: -; J: TRBJ2-7; size: -; DNA: TGTGCCAGCACTGAGGGACTTTACTGGGAGCAGTACTTC; CDR3: CASTEGLYWEQYF
V: TRBV28; D: -; J: TRBJ2-7; size: many; DNA: TGTGCCAGCAGTTTAGCCTCCGACAGCGGGTGGGCCTACGAGCAGTACTTC; CDR3: CASSLASDSGWAYEQYF
V: TRBV12-3/TRBV12-4; D: -; J: TRBJ1-1; size: -; DNA: TGTGCCAGCAGTTTAGCGCGGGGGAACACTGAAGCTTCCTTT; CDR3: CASSLARGNTEASF
V: TRBV12-3/TRBV12-4; D: -; J: TRBJ1-4; size: many; DNA: TGTGCCAGCAGCGCCCGGAATTTTAATGAAAAACTGTTTTTT; CDR3: CASSARNFNEKLFF
V: TRBV11-2; D: -; J: TRBJ2-7; size: many; DNA: TGTGCCAGCAGGCTTCTCGGGGGAGCGGTCGAGCAGTACTTC; CDR3: CASRLLGGAVEQYF
V: TRBV12-3/TRBV12-4; D: -; J: TRBJ1-3; size: -; DNA: TGTGCCAGCAGTTACGGCGGCACCATATATTTT; CDR3: CASSYGGTIYF
V: TRBV7-9; D: TRBD1; J: TRBJ1-4; size: few; DNA: TGTGCCAGCAGCTGGGACAGGGATAATGAAAAACTGTTTTTT; CDR3: CASSWDRDNEKLFF
V: TRBV2; D: TRBD1; J: TRBJ2-7; size: -; DNA: TGTGCCAGCAGTTTGTCCGGGACAGGGGGCGCGGTGAACGAGCAGTACTTC; CDR3: CASSLSGTGGAVNEQYF
V: TRBV7-9; D: -; J: TRBJ2-6; size: few; DNA: TGTGCCAGCAGCTATGAGGACTCTGGGGCCAACGTCCTGACTTTC; CDR3: CASSYEDSGANVLTF